A single sample is the source of the 2 T cell receptor beta chains below, sequenced in a study of metastatic and nonmetastatic thyroid tumors. From the PCR reads, TCRdb re-called clones with MiXCR. The sample contains roughly 40,000 clones, 15% to 20% of which appear only once. Thyroid surgery was preceded by no treatment in any patient. Source material: blood. Receptor source: a female donor with papillary thyroid cancer or a benign thyroid nodule (not recorded which). Some clones in this sample may be carry-over from other donors' samples.

This clone was seen a handful of times. This CDR3 is CSAGGTGGYEQYF. The CDR3 DNA reads TGCAGTGCCGGGGGGACAGGGGGATACGAGCAGTACTTC. This rearrangement joins TRBV20-1 to TRBJ2-7; 11 bases are shared with TRBD1. CDR1 and CDR2 from the germline V gene are DFQATT and SNEGSKA (reference sequence). This CDR3 region has 13 residues. Trimming cost V 6 bases and J 4 bases; bases outside gene matches: 5.

This clone was seen many times. The V call is TRBV10-3, the J call TRBJ2-2; perhaps TRBD2 as D (6 bases). The CDR3 extends over 14 amino acids. Looked up from germline, CDR1 is ENHRY and CDR2 is SYGVKD. The V end was cut by 6 bases, the J end by 1 base, with 9 bases between. In DNA, the CDR3 is TGTGCCATCAGAGCTAGCGAGAACACCGGGGAGCTGTTTTTT. Translation gives CAIRASENTGELFF.